This entry is about one T cell receptor beta chain. What it binds is not known. The sample belongs to a study of T cells after yellow fever vaccination. Overall study results and limits: Post-booster repertoires again held most primary-vaccination clones (roughly 96% CD4, 85% to 90% CD8). Abundant clonotypes from the bulk population could have been carried over as contaminants into FACS-sorted repertoires.

Germline CDR1 reads DFQATT; CDR2 reads SNEGSKA (reference sequence). The CDR3 contains 13 residues. The J segment lost 5 bases and the V segment lost 6 bases, leaving 9 bases of the junction unmatched. TCRdb re-called the 5' RACE reads with MiXCR, one entry per CDR3 protein. The table has roughly 500,000 distinct CDR3 sequences, roughly 21% seen once. The source was PBMCs, collected 15 days after the yellow fever booster vaccination. This receptor was taken from a man aged 25 to 40 who received the YFV17D yellow fever vaccine. This chain uses TRBV20-1 with TRBJ2-5; the match to TRBD1 covers 7 bases. DNA for the CDR3: TGCAGTGCACCCGACAGGGTATACGAGACCCAGTACTTC. It yields the protein CSAPDRVYETQYF.